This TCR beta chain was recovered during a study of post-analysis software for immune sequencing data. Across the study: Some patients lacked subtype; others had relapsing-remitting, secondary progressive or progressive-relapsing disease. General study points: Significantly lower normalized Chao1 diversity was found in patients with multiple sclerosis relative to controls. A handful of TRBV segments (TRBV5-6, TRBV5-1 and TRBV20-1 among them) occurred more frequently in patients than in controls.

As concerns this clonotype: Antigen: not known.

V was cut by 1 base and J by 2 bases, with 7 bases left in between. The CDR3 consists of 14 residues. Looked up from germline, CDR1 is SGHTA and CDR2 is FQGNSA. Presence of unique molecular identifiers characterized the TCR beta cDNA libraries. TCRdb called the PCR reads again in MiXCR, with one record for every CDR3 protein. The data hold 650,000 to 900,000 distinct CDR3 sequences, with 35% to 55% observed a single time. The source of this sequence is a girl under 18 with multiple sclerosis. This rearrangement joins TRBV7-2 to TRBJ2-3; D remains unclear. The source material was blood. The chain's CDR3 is CASSLVVSTDTQYF. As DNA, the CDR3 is TGTGCCAGCAGCTTAGTGGTCTCCACAGATACGCAGTATTTT.